Following are 16 T cell receptor beta chains from one sample sequenced in a study of shared T cell receptors in the human thymus. This table comes from immunoSEQ multiplex PCR, and its TCRdb copy is limited to in-frame clones, with some not included. The table shows more than 550,000 clones, with around 87% occurring only once. These data also formed part of another study, on human thymus T cells.

The sample taken for sequencing was thymocytes. These receptors were collected from a boy under two years old with a congenital heart defect.

The J gene is TRBJ2-1, the V gene TRBV7-9, with 13 positions matching TRBD2. The CDR3 covers 16 residues. Germline CDR1 SEHNR, CDR2 FQNEAQ (reference sequence). Losses at the gene ends were 6 bases for V and 6 bases for J; bases not matched to a gene: 8. CDR3 coding DNA: TGTGCCAGCAGTCAACCAACTAGCGGGAGGGCCAATGAGCAGTTCTTC. It specifies CASSQPTSGRANEQFF. Together with reference TRBV7-9 and TRBJ2-1, the CDR3 gives the full variable domain: DTGVSQNPRHKITKRGQNVTFRCDPISEHNRLYWYRQTLGQGPEFLTYFQNEAQLEKSRLLSDRFSAERPKGSFSTLEIQRTEQGDSAMYLCASSQPTSGRANEQFFGPGTRLTVL.

As for this clone: Other DNA variants within this sample encode the same CDR3. This chain links TRBV29-1 with TRBJ1-2; possible D gene TRBD1, 6 bases. This CDR3 is built from 12 residues. Trimming removed 6 bases from V and 5 bases from J, with 13 bases in between. The V gene's germline CDR1 is SQVTM and CDR2 ANQGSEA. CDR3 amino acids: CSVGGAPYGYTF. The DNA for the CDR3 is TGCAGCGTCGGGGGGGCCCCATATGGCTACACCTTC.

The chain is built from TRBV6-1 and TRBJ2-7, with D maybe TRBD2 (6 bases). Trimming pared 2 bases from V and 4 bases from J, leaving 9 bases between. The CDR3 spans 13 residues. Germline V gene lookup returns CDR1 MNHNS and CDR2 SASEGT. The CDR3 reads CASSETSLYEQYF. CDR3 nucleotides: TGTGCCAGCAGTGAAACTAGCCTATACGAGCAGTACTTC.

The CDR3 DNA reads TGTGCCAGCAGAGAGGGGGCCAGGGGGCTCGACCTATTACGAGAGACCCAGTACTTC. As protein: CASREGARGLDLLRETQYF. The V call is TRBV9, the J call TRBJ2-5; 8 bases align to TRBD1. The CDR3 covers 19 residues. After removal of 5 bases from V and 4 bases from J, the junction contained 22 bases not matched to a gene. The germline gives CDR1 SGDLS, CDR2 YYNGEE.

The CDR3 region is CAWMTGENYGYTF. Written as DNA, the CDR3 is TGTGCCTGGATGACAGGGGAAAACTATGGCTACACCTTC. The V gene is TRBV30, the J gene TRBJ1-2, with 8 nucleotides matching TRBD1. Germline V gene lookup returns CDR1 GTSNPN and CDR2 SVGIG (reference sequence). Trimming removed 4 bases from V and 2 bases from J; junction bases left unmatched: 3. This CDR3 comprises 13 residues.

The chain employs TRBV30 and TRBJ2-6; the D gene is possibly TRBD1 (6 bases). Germline CDR1 GTSNPN, CDR2 SVGIG (reference sequence). V shed 1 base and J shed 0 bases, with 10 bases lying between them. The CDR3 loop spans 16 amino acids. CDR3 in amino acids: CAWSGRGNSGANVLTF. CDR3 coding DNA: TGTGCCTGGAGTGGCAGGGGTAACTCTGGGGCCAACGTCCTGACTTTC.

V gene TRBV7-6 combines with J gene TRBJ2-7; TRBD2 aligns across 7 bases. This CDR3 is 14 amino acids long. Germline assignment: CDR1 SGHVS and CDR2 FNYEAQ. J was trimmed by 4 bases and V by 7 bases; bases with no gene match: 10. The CDR3 region is CASTPLAAFYEQYF. In nucleotides, the CDR3 is TGTGCCAGCACCCCCCTAGCGGCGTTTTACGAGCAGTACTTC.

The V call is TRBV27, the J call TRBJ2-1; 7 bases fit TRBD2. The CDR3 is 16 amino acids. Germline V gives CDR1 MNHEY, CDR2 SMNVEV (reference sequence). Unmatched junction bases numbered 8, after V lost 6 bases and J lost 0 bases. CDR3 DNA: TGTGCCAGCAGCCATACTAGCGTGAGCTCCTACAATGAGCAGTTCTTC. Translated, it gives CASSHTSVSSYNEQFF.

The chain joins TRBV29-1 to TRBJ2-1; D uncertain. Trimming cost V 2 bases and J 7 bases, with 6 bases left between them. The CDR3 has 11 residues. The germline gives CDR1 SQVTM, CDR2 ANQGSEA. The CDR3 here is CSVENINEQFF. CDR3 DNA sequence: TGCAGCGTTGAAAACATTAATGAGCAGTTCTTC.

The rearrangement uses TRBV7-9 and TRBJ1-2, with D possibly TRBD1 on 6 matching bases. Trimming left V 5 bases short and J 7 bases short, with 14 bases between. Germline loops: CDR1 SEHNR, CDR2 FQNEAQ (reference sequence). CDR3 length equals 13 residues. CDR3 in DNA: TGTGCCAGCAGCCCGGACAGTCCCCGTGGCTACACCTTC. It is translated as CASSPDSPRGYTF.

The genes are TRBV28 and TRBJ1-1; 7 nucleotides align to TRBD1. The ends lost 6 bases at V and 2 bases at J; junction bases unmatched: 12. This CDR3 region has 16 residues. Germline V gene sequence: CDR1 MDHEN, CDR2 SYDVKM. Here the CDR3 DNA reads TGTGCCAGCAGATTCGATCCGGGACAGAAAAACACTGAAGCTTTCTTT. This gives the protein CASRFDPGQKNTEAFF. The complete variable domain, with remaining parts taken from reference TRBV28 and TRBJ1-1, reads DVKVTQSSRYLVKRTGEKVFLECVQDMDHENMFWYRQDPGLGLRLIYFSYDVKMKEKGDIPEGYSVSREKKERFSLILESASTNQTSMYLCASRFDPGQKNTEAFFGQGTRLTVV.

The genes are TRBV2 and TRBJ1-4, with TRBD1 identical over 10 bases. Losses at the gene ends were 3 bases for V and 6 bases for J; bases not matched to a gene: 16. CDR3 size: 19 residues. The V gene's germline CDR1 is SNHLY and CDR2 FYNNEI. This CDR3 is CASSDPGQGFRFMDEKLFF. DNA for the CDR3: TGTGCCAGCAGTGATCCGGGACAGGGGTTTCGATTTATGGATGAAAAACTGTTTTTT.

This rearrangement joins TRBV21-1 to TRBJ1-5; the table's D call TRBD1 went unverified against the DNA. TRBV21-1 is deemed a pseudogene. The CDR3 spans 14 residues. CDR3 DNA: TGTGCCAGCAGGGACAGGAATAGCAATCAGCCCCAGCATTTT. As protein: CASRDRNSNQPQHF.

The rearrangement joins TRBV29-1 to TRBJ2-1, with 10 bases matching TRBD2. Germline V gene data show CDR1 as SQVTM and CDR2 as ANQGSEA. The ends lost 4 bases at V and 4 bases at J; junction bases unmatched: 4. This CDR3 comprises 14 residues. CDR3 coding DNA: TGCAGCGTTGCTTCTAGCGGGGGATACAATGAGCAGTTCTTC. This gives the protein CSVASSGGYNEQFF.

The chain couples TRBV4-3 to TRBJ1-3, with no clear D. The CDR3 loop spans 17 amino acids. Trimming removed 0 bases from V and 0 bases from J, with 12 bases in between. Looked up from germline, CDR1 is LGHNA and CDR2 is YSLEER. DNA for the CDR3: TGCGCCAGCAGCCAAGATCGGGTCGCCAGCTCTGGAAACACCATATATTTT. Translated, it gives CASSQDRVASSGNTIYF.

The rearrangement uses TRBV4-2 and TRBJ2-2, with 12 positions matching TRBD2. The germline CDR1 and CDR2 sequences are LGHNA and YNFKEQ. The V gene end was trimmed by 4 bases and the J gene end by 1 base; junction bases not matched to a gene: 1. The CDR3 is 16 residues long. CDR3 region: CASSPTSGGNTGELFF. In nucleotides, the CDR3 is TGTGCCAGCAGCCCGACTAGCGGGGGGAACACCGGGGAGCTGTTTTTT.